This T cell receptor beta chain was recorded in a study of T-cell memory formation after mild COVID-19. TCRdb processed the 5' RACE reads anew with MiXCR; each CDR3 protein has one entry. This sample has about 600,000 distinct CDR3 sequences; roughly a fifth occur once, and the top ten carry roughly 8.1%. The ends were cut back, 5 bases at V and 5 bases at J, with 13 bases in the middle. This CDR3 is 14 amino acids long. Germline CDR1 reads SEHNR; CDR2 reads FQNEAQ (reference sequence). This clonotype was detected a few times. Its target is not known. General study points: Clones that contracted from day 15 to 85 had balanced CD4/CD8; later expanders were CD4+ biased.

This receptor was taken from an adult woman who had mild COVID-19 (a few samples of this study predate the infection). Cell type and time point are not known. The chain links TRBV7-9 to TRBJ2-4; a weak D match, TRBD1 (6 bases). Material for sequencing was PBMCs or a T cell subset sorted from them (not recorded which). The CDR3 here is CASSPRAGENIQYF. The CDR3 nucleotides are TGTGCCAGCAGCCCCCGAGCAGGGGAAAACATTCAGTACTTC. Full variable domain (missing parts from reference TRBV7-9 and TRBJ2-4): DTGVSQNPRHKITKRGQNVTFRCDPISEHNRLYWYRQTLGQGPEFLTYFQNEAQLEKSRLLSDRFSAERPKGSFSTLEIQRTEQGDSAMYLCASSPRAGENIQYFGAGTRLSVL.